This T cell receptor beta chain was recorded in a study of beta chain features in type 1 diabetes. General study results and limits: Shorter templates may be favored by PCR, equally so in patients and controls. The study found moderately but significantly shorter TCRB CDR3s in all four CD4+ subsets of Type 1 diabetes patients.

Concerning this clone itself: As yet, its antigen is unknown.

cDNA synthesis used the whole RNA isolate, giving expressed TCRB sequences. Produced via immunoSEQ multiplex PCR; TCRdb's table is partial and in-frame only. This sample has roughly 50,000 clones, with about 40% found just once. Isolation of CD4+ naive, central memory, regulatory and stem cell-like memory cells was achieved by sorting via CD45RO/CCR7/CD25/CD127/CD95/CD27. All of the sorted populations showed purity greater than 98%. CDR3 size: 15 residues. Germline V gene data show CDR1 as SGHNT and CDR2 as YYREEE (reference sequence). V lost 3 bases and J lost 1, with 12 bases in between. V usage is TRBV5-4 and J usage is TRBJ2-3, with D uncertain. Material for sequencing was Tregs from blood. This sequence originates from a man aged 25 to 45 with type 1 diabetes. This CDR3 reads CASSSYEGGTDTQYF. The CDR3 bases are TGTGCCAGCAGCTCCTATGAAGGAGGCACAGATACGCAGTATTTT.